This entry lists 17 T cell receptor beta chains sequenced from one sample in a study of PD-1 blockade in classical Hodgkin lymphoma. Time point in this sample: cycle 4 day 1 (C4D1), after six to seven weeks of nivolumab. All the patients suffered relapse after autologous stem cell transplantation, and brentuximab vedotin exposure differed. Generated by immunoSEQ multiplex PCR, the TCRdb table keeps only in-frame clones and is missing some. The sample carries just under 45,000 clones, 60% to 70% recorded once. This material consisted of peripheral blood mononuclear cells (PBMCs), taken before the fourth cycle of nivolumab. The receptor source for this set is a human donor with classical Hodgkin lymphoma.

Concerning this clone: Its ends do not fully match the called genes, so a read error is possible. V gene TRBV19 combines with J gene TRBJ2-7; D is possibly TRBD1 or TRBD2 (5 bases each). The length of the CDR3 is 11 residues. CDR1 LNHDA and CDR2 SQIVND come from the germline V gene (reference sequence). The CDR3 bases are TGTGCCAGTAGTCCGGGGCCGGTTTTCAACTTC. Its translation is CASSPGPVFNF.

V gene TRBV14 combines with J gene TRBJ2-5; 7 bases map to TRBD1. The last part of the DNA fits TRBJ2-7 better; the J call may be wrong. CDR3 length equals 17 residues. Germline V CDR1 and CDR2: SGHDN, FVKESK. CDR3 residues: CASSHGPSTGPPYEQYF. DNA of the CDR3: TGTGCCAGCAGCCACGGTCCATCGACAGGGCCCCCCTACGAGCAGTACTTC.

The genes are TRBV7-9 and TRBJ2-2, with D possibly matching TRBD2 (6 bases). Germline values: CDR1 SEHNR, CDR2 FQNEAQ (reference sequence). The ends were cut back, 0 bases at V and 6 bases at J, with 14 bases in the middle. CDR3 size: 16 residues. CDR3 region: CASSLAGLARAGELFF. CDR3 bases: TGTGCCAGCAGCTTAGCAGGCCTAGCGAGGGCCGGGGAGCTGTTTTTT.

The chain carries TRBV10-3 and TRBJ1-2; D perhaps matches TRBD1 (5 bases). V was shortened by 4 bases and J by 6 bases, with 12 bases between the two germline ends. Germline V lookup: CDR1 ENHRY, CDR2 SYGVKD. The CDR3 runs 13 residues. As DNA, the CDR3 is TGTGCCATCAGTGTCGGACCAGGGAATGGCTACACCTTC. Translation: CAISVGPGNGYTF.

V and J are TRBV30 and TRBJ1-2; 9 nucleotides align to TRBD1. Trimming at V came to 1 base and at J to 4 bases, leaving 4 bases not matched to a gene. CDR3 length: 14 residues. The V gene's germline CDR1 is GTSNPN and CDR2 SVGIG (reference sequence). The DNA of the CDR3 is TGTGCCTGGAGTGAAGGGACAGGGAGCTATGGCTACACCTTC. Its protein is CAWSEGTGSYGYTF.

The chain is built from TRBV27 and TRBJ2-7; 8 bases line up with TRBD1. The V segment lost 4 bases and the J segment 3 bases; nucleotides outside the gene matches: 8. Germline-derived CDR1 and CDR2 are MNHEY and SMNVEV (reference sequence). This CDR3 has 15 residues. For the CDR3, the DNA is TGTGCCAGCAGTTCCCCGGCGACAGGGGTCTACGAGCAGTACTTC. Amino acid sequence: CASSSPATGVYEQYF.

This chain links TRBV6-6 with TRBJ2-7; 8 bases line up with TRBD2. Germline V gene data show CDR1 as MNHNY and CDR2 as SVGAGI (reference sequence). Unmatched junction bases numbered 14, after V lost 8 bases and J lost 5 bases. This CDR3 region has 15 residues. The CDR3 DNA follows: TGTGCCAGCCACCCGTGGGGAGCGGGAGACAACGAGCAGTACTTC. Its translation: CASHPWGAGDNEQYF.

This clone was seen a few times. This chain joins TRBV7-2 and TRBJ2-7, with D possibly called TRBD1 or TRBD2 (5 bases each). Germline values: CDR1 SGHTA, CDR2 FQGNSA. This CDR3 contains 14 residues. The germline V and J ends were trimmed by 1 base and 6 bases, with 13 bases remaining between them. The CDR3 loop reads CASSLVFVGAEQYF. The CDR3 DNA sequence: TGTGCCAGCAGCTTAGTCTTTGTCGGGGCCGAGCAGTACTTC.

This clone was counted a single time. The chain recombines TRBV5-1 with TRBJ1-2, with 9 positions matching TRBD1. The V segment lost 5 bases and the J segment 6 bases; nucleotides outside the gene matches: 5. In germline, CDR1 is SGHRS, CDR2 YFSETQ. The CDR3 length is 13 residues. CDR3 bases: TGCGCCAGCAGTTCGGGACAGGGCCATGGCTACACCTTC. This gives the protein CASSSGQGHGYTF. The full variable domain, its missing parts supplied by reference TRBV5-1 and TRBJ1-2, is KAGVTQTPRYLIKTRGQQVTLSCSPISGHRSVSWYQQTPGQGLQFLFEYFSETQRNKGNFPGRFSGRQFSNSRSEMNVSTLELGDSALYLCASSSGQGHGYTFGSGTRLTVV.

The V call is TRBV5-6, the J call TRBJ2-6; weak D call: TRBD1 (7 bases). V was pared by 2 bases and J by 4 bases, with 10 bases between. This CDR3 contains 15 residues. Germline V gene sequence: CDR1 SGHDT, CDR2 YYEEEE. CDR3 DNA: TGTGCCAGCAGCTTCCAGGGGGGAGGGGCCAACGTCCTGACTTTC. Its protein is CASSFQGGGANVLTF. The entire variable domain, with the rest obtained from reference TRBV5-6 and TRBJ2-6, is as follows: DAGVTQSPTHLIKTRGQQVTLRCSPKSGHDTVSWYQQALGQGPQFIFQYYEEEERQRGNFPDRFSGHQFPNYSSELNVNALLLGDSALYLCASSFQGGGANVLTFGAGSRLTVL.

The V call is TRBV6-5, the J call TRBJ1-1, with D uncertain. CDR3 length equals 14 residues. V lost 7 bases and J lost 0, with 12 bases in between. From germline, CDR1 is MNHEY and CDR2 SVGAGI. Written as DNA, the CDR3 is TGTGCCAGCAACCCGGACTCAATGAACACTGAAGCTTTCTTT. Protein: CASNPDSMNTEAFF.

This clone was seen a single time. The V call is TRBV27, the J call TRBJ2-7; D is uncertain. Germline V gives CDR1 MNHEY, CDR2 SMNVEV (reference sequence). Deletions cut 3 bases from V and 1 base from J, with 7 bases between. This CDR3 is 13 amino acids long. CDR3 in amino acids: CASSLPNSYEQYF. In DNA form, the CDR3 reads TGTGCCAGCAGTTTGCCCAATTCCTACGAGCAGTACTTC.

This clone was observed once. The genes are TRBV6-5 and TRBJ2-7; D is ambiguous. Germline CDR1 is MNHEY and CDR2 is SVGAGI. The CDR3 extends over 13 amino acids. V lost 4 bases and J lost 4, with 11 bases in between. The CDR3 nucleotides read TGTGCCAGCAGTTCGGGTAGGATATACGAGCAGTACTTC. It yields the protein CASSSGRIYEQYF.

DNA for the CDR3: TGCGCCAGCAGCCAACCGGCAGTTAACTATGGCTACACCTTC. This gives the protein CASSQPAVNYGYTF. The V call is TRBV4-1, the J call TRBJ1-2; no firm D call. Deletions cut 2 bases from V and 1 base from J, with 8 bases between. This CDR3 contains 14 residues. CDR1 is MGHRA and CDR2 is YSYEKL in the germline V gene.

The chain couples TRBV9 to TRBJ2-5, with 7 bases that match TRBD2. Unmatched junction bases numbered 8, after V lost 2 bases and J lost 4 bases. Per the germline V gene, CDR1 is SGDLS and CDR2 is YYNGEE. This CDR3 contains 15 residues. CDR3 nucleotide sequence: TGTGCCAGCAGCGTCGGACTAGTGGGCGCAGAGACCCAGTACTTC. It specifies CASSVGLVGAETQYF.

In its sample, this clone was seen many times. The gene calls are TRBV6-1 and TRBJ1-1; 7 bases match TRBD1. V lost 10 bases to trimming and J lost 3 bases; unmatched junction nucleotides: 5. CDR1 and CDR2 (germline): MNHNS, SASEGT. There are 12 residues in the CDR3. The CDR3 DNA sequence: TGTGCCACCCGCAGGGGGGACACTGAAGCTTTCTTT. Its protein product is CATRRGDTEAFF.

This CDR3 reads CASSSGGRATDTQYF. CDR3 DNA: TGTGCCAGCAGCTCGGGTGGGAGGGCTACAGATACGCAGTATTTT. The chain links TRBV5-6 to TRBJ2-3, with TRBD2 matching over 7 bases. Germline lookup yields CDR1 SGHDT and CDR2 YYEEEE. The CDR3 length is 15 residues. V lost 3 bases and J lost 3; bases outside the gene matches: 7.